This T cell receptor beta chain was documented in a study of T cell responses to AZD1222 COVID-19 vaccine (dated by TCRdb to the early 2020s). Broadly, across the study: A total of 233 trial participants underwent TCR sequencing, of whom about 210 had received two doses of AZD1222 and approximately 26 had received two doses of the MenACWY control vaccine. Trial participants were enrolled by age into 18-55, 56-69 and 70-plus year subgroups, with approximately 150, 30 and 60 TCR-sequenced participants respectively.

The investigation overall reported the following: In the small 56-69-year group, the increase in depth fell short of significance, most likely because of low power. Vaccine-associated CD4 TCRs spanned the whole spike protein, with dominant responses in regions 160-218 and 743-854. Conclusions about previously exposed vaccinees are limited, since just a handful of AZD1222 recipients were seropositive for SARS-CoV-2 at baseline. After two AZD1222 doses, spike-specific TCR breadth and depth were significantly higher than at day 0 and than in MenACWY recipients. Reportedly, close to half of the unique spike-specific TCRs recognized epitopes lying outside the regions that are mutated in the B.1.351 and B.1.1.7 variants. No day 14 peak-response samples were available, so repertoires were characterized only after the peak T cell response. Participants were mostly white British, with more females than males. The authors suggested clonal diversity may have been underestimated.

Comments on this clone: The antigen it binds to is not known. No quality values exist for individual bases; no much larger clone is one base distant.

The CDR3 regions of human TCRbeta chains were subjected to immunosequencing. For the original study's pipeline: Repertoire TCRs were checked for matches against a reference library of SARS-CoV-2-specific TCRs that had been generated using the MIRA antigen-specificity platform. Breadth meant the fraction of unique TCRs that were SARS-CoV-2-associated, whereas depth meant the fraction of total T cells that were SARS-CoV-2-associated. Each spike-specific TCR was assigned to its reactive spike region and to a CD4 or CD8 class using the MIRA data. Log10-transformed breadth and depth values were compared by one-way ANOVA with Sidak's multiple comparisons tests. In its TCRdb copy, this immuneACCESS table keeps in-frame sequences only and misses some clones. Where compared with another copy, unresolved V genes explain less than half of these, and the others have no known cause. The V and J calls and the clone size are those of that table, but D and trimming were determined from the DNA. In this sample the table shows 120,000 or so clones, about 89% of which occur a single time. The ten top clones hold over 8.5% of the sample.

CDR3 length: 13 amino acids, cysteine to phenylalanine. The retained sequence is limited to the CDR3, 39 bases, with the frame set at the first base. V and J are truncated by 6 bases and 1 base respectively, leaving an intervening sequence of 9 bases. For CDR1 and CDR2, the germline V gene lists MGHDK and SYGVNS. This sample's time point label indicates: baseline before first vaccination. Reading the label with the study, this specimen's treatment or condition is: meningococcal conjugate vaccine given as trial control. The vaccinee samples were drawn from two UK trials, COV001 and COV002, one of which was a single-blind randomized controlled phase 2/3 trial testing AZD1222 (ChAdOx1 nCoV-19) in healthy adults. Trial participant PBMC samples were collected at day 0 and day 28 after the second dose for TCRbeta chain sequencing.

Recombination connected TRBV25-1 to TRBJ1-1; matching of 6 bases hints at TRBD1 as the D gene. The sample in question was peripheral blood, obtained on day 0 of MenACWY control vaccination. This receptor was identified in an adult in good health. CDR3 region: CASRDSQNTEAFF. Here is the DNA: TGTGCCAGCAGGGACAGCCAGAACACTGAAGCTTTCTTT.